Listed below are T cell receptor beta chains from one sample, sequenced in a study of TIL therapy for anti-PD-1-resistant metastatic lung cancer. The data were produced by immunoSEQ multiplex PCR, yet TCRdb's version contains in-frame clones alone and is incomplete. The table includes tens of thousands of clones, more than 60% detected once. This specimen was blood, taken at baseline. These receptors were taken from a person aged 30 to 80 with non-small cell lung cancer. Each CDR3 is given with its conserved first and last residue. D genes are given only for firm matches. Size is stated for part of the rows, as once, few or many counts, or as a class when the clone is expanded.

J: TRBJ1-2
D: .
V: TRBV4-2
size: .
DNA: TGTGCCAGCAGCCAAGTTGGAACCTCTCAGGGGACCTATCATGGCTACACCTTC
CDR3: CASSQVGTSQGTYHGYTF

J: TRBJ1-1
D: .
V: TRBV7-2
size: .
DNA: TGTGCCAGCAGCTTAGACACTGAAGCTTTCTTT
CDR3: CASSLDTEAFF

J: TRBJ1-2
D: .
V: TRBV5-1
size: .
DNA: TGCGCCAGCAGCTTGGACGTCGACTATGGCTACACCTTC
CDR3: CASSLDVDYGYTF

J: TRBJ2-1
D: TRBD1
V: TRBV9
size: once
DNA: TGTGCCAGCAGCCCGAGGGACAGGGAGTCCTACAATGAGCAGTTCTTC
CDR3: CASSPRDRESYNEQFF

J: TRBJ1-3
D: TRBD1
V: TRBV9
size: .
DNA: TGTGCCAGCAGCGGGGACAGTGGAAACACCATATATTTT
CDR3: CASSGDSGNTIYF

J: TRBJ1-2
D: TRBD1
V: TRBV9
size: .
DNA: TGTGCCAGCAGCGTAGCTTGGGGAGGGGGCCCTAACTATGGCTACACCTTC
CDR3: CASSVAWGGGPNYGYTF

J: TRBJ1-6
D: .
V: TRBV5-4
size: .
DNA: TGTGCCAGCAGCTTGGGGGGTACGGGGTATAATTCACCCCTCCACTTT
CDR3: CASSLGGTGYNSPLHF

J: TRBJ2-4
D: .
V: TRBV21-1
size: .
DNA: TGTGCCAGCAGCACGCCGGGACAGGGGATGAGGGCCAAAAACATTCAGTACTTC
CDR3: CASSTPGQGMRAKNIQYF

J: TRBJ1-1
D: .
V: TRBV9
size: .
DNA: TGTGCCAGCAGCGTAGATGTGACACCGAACACTGAAGCTTTCTTT
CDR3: CASSVDVTPNTEAFF

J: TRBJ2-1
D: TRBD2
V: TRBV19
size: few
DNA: TGTGCCAGTTTTAGCGGGGGGATGTACAATGAGCAGTTCTTC
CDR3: CASFSGGMYNEQFF

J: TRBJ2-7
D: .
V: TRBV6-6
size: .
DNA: TGTGCCAGCAGTGGACTCCTCGAGCAGTACTTC
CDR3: CASSGLLEQYF

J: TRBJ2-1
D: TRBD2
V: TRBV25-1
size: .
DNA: TGTGCCAGCAGTGGGCTGGGGCGGGAGGGTATCGGCAATGAGCAGTTCTTC
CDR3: CASSGLGREGIGNEQFF

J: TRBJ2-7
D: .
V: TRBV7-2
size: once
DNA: TGTGCCAGCAGCTTAGGGCAGGTAGGCGAGCAGTACTTC
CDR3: CASSLGQVGEQYF

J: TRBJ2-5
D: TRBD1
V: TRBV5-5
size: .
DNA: TGTGCCAGCAGCTCGGGACAGGGTTGGGAGACCCAGTACTTC
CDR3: CASSSGQGWETQYF

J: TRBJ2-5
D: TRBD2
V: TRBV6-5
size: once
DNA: TGTGCCAGCAGGAAAACTAGCGGGGGCGTAGAGACCCAGTACTTC
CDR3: CASRKTSGGVETQYF

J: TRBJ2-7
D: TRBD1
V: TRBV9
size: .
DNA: TGTGCCAGCAGCGTAGGCGACAGGGGCTACGAGCAGTACTTC
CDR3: CASSVGDRGYEQYF

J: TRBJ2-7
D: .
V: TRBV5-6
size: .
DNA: TGTGCCAGCAGCTACGACGAGGGATTCTCCTACGAGCAGTACTTC
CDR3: CASSYDEGFSYEQYF

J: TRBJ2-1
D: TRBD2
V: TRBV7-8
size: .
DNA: TGTGCCAGCAGCCCCAATCCGGGAGGGGGAAACAATGAGCAGTTCTTC
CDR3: CASSPNPGGGNNEQFF

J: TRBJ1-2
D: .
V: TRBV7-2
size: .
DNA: TGTGCCAGCAGCTTAATGGTCCGAATCGGGGCTAACTATGGCTACACCTTC
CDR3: CASSLMVRIGANYGYTF

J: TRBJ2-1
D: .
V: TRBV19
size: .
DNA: TGTGCCAGTACCCTTACGGGGGGCGCGGTAAATGAGCAGTTCTTC
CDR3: CASTLTGGAVNEQFF

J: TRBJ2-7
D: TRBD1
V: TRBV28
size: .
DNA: TGTGCCAGCAGCTCCGGCCGGCAGGGGGCCGAGCAGTACTTC
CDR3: CASSSGRQGAEQYF

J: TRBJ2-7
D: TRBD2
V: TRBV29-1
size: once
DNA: TGCAGCGTTGGACTAGCGGCCACCTACGAGCAGTACTTC
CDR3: CSVGLAATYEQYF

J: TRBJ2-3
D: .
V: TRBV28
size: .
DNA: TGTGCCAGCAGTTCCGGCACAGATACGCAGTATTTT
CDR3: CASSSGTDTQYF

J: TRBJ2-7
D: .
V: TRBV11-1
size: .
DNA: TGTGCCAGCTCGGTCAGGGGCTACGAGCAGTACTTC
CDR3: CASSVRGYEQYF

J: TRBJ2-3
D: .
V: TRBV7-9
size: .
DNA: TGTGCCAGCTCATGGGGGGGCACAGATACGCAGTATTTT
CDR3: CASSWGGTDTQYF

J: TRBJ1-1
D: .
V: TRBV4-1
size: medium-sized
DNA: TGCGCCACTAAAAGGGGAGCAAGTACTGAAGCTTTCTTT
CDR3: CATKRGASTEAFF

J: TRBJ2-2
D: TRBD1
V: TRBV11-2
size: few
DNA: TGTGCCAGCAGCTTAGCCCCGGACAGGGTATACACCGGGGAGCTGTTTTTT
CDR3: CASSLAPDRVYTGELFF

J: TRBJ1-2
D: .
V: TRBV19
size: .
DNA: TGTGCCAGTAGTATTAATCGCCAGCCATTAACTAATGGCTACACCTTC
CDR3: CASSINRQPLTNGYTF

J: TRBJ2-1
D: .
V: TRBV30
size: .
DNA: TGTGCCTGGAGACTAGAGAATGAGCAGTTCTTC
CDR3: CAWRLENEQFF

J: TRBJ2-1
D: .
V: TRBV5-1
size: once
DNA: TGCGCCAGCAGCTTGGGAGGTAGCTCCTACAATGAGCAGTTCTTC
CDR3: CASSLGGSSYNEQFF

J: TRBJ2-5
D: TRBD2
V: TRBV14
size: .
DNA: TGTGCCAGCAGCCAAGCCGGGCAGCGGGGCTTTTTAGAGACCCAGTACTTC
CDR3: CASSQAGQRGFLETQYF

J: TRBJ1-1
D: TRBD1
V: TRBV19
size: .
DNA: TGTGCCAGTCCGACAGGGGCGACTGAAGCTTTCTTT
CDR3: CASPTGATEAFF

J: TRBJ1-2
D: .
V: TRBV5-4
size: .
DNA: TGTGCCAGCAGCTCCCGGGGGGGTACAATTGATGGCTACACCTTC
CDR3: CASSSRGGTIDGYTF

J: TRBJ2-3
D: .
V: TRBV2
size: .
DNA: TGTGCCAGCACGACAGGTCAGGGCACAGATACGCAGTATTTT
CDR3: CASTTGQGTDTQYF

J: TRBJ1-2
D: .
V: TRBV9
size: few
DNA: TGTGCCAGCAGCGTAGCATCGGGGACCCTGGGGGACTATGGCTACACCTTC
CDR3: CASSVASGTLGDYGYTF

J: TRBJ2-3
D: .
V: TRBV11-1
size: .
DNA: TGTGCCAGCAGCTTCGGTCCCACAGATACGCAGTATTTT
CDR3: CASSFGPTDTQYF

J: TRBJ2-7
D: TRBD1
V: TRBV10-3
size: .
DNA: TGTGCCATCAGTGCAGGGGGTGGGTACGAGCAGTACTTC
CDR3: CAISAGGGYEQYF

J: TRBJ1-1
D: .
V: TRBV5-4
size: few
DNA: TGTGCCAGCAGCTTGGGTGGGGGCGACTACATGAACACTGAAGCTTTCTTT
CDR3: CASSLGGGDYMNTEAFF

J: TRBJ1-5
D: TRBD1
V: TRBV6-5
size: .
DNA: TGTGCCACTACCACTTGGACAGGGAATCAGCCCCAGCATTTT
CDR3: CATTTWTGNQPQHF

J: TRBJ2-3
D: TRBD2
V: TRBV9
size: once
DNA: TGTGCCAGCAGGACTAGCGGCACAGATACGCAGTATTTT
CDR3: CASRTSGTDTQYF

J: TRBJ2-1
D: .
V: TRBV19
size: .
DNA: TGTGCCAGTAGAACCCTTGGAGGTGAGCAGTTCTTC
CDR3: CASRTLGGEQFF

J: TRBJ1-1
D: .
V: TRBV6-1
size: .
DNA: TGTGCCAGCAGTGAAGGGGCAGGCTTGAACACTGAAGCTTTCTTT
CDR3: CASSEGAGLNTEAFF

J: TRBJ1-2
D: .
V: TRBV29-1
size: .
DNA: TGCAGCGTTTGGGTTGGGTATGGCTACACCTTC
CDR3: CSVWVGYGYTF

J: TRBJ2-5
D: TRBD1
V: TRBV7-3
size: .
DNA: TGTGCCAGCAGCTTAGGGTCAGGGGGTAGCGAGACCCAGTACTTC
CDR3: CASSLGSGGSETQYF